A selection of T cell receptor beta chains follows, all from one sample in a study of cytomegalovirus exposure and HLA in healthy donors. Only in-frame clones appear in the TCRdb table, and some are missing; sequencing was by immunoSEQ multiplex PCR. Found here are fewer than 100,000 clones, roughly 90% of them singletons; the top ten hold approximately 2%. The source material was PBMCs. These receptors were taken from a young man in good health and CMV-seronegative. The CDR3 runs from the conserved cysteine through the conserved F or W. Each record gives: J gene, clone size, D gene, V gene, CDR3 length, CDR3 DNA, CDR3 protein. The D gene is left open where the match is weak. Clone size appears in some rows only: once, few, many, or a class for an expanded clone.

J: TRBJ2-7; size: .; D: TRBD1; V: TRBV29-1; length: 14; DNA: TGCAGCGTTGAAGGTAGGGACAGGGGCTACGAGCAGTACTTC; CDR3: CSVEGRDRGYEQYF
J: TRBJ1-1; size: .; D: .; V: TRBV18; length: 13; DNA: TGTGCCAGCTTAATACAGGGAAATGTTGAAGCTTTCTTT; CDR3: CASLIQGNVEAFF
J: TRBJ2-2; size: .; D: TRBD2; V: TRBV9; length: 16; DNA: TGTGCCAGCAGCTCGCGGACTAGCCTAAACACCGGGGAGCTGTTTTTT; CDR3: CASSSRTSLNTGELFF
J: TRBJ2-5; size: .; D: .; V: TRBV20-1; length: 10; DNA: TGCAGTGCTACTACGGAGACCCAGTACTTC; CDR3: CSATTETQYF
J: TRBJ2-3; size: .; D: TRBD2; V: TRBV10-1; length: 15; DNA: TGCGCCAGCAGTGAGCTAGCGGGAGTTCCAGATACGCAGTATTTT; CDR3: CASSELAGVPDTQYF
J: TRBJ1-1; size: .; D: .; V: TRBV6-1; length: 14; DNA: TGTGCCAGCACAAACAGGGCGCTGAACACTGAAGCTTTCTTT; CDR3: CASTNRALNTEAFF
J: TRBJ2-2; size: .; D: TRBD2; V: TRBV4-1; length: 19; DNA: TGCGCCAGCAGCCAAGGAAGGTGGAGCAGGGAGGGGAACACCGGGGAGCTGTTTTTT; CDR3: CASSQGRWSREGNTGELFF
J: TRBJ2-5; size: once; D: .; V: TRBV28; length: 14; DNA: TGTGCCAGCAGTTTAGCGGGAAAGGAGGAGACCCAGTACTTC; CDR3: CASSLAGKEETQYF
J: TRBJ2-2; size: .; D: .; V: TRBV7-3; length: 16; DNA: TGTGCCAGCAGCGGGACTTTTAGACCGAACACCGGGGAGCTGTTTTTT; CDR3: CASSGTFRPNTGELFF
J: TRBJ2-3; size: .; D: TRBD2; V: TRBV4-2; length: 18; DNA: TGTGCCAGCAGCCAAGAGCCCGACGGGACTAGCGGGCCAGATACGCAGTATTTT; CDR3: CASSQEPDGTSGPDTQYF
J: TRBJ1-1; size: .; D: .; V: TRBV2; length: 14; DNA: TGTGCCAGCATCTCTCGGACAACTGACACTGAAGCTTTCTTT; CDR3: CASISRTTDTEAFF
J: TRBJ2-1; size: .; D: .; V: TRBV27; length: 13; DNA: TGTGCCAGCAGTTTTGGGCCGAACAATGAGCAGTTCTTC; CDR3: CASSFGPNNEQFF
J: TRBJ2-7; size: .; D: .; V: TRBV28; length: 14; DNA: TGTGCCAGCAGTTTGCAGGTGCTGTCCTACGAGCAGTACTTC; CDR3: CASSLQVLSYEQYF
J: TRBJ1-5; size: .; D: TRBD1; V: TRBV2; length: 19; DNA: TGTGCCAGCAGGCAAACAGGGGGTCTTAGCCGTTATAGCAATCAGCCCCAGCATTTT; CDR3: CASRQTGGLSRYSNQPQHF
J: TRBJ2-1; size: .; D: TRBD1; V: TRBV19; length: 14; DNA: TGTGCCAGTAAAATGGACAGGGGGCGAGATGAGCAGTTCTTC; CDR3: CASKMDRGRDEQFF
J: TRBJ2-7; size: few; D: TRBD2; V: TRBV7-3; length: 14; DNA: TGTGCCAGCAGCTTAACTAGCGGGAGCTACGAGCAGTACTTC; CDR3: CASSLTSGSYEQYF
J: TRBJ2-2; size: .; D: .; V: TRBV19; length: 13; DNA: TGTGCCAGCTACAGGCAGAACACCGGGGAGCTGTTTTTT; CDR3: CASYRQNTGELFF
J: TRBJ2-5; size: .; D: TRBD1; V: TRBV27; length: 16; DNA: TGTGCCAGCAGTCCCACCGGGACAGGGGGCCAAGAGACCCAGTACTTC; CDR3: CASSPTGTGGQETQYF
J: TRBJ2-1; size: .; D: .; V: TRBV6-4; length: 13; DNA: TGTGCCGCGGGTAGCGGAGATAACAATGAGCAGTTCTTC; CDR3: CAAGSGDNNEQFF
J: TRBJ2-7; size: once; D: .; V: TRBV28; length: 12; DNA: TGTGCCAGCAGTTACCAGGGGAGTGAGCAGTACTTC; CDR3: CASSYQGSEQYF
J: TRBJ2-7; size: .; D: .; V: TRBV9; length: 16; DNA: TGTGCCAGCAGCGTAGCTACACACTCGGGAGTCGACGAGCAGTACTTC; CDR3: CASSVATHSGVDEQYF
J: TRBJ1-3; size: .; D: .; V: TRBV2; length: 16; DNA: TGTGCCAGCAGTGAAGCGCGGGGGGGCTCTGGAAACACCATATATTTT; CDR3: CASSEARGGSGNTIYF
J: TRBJ2-7; size: .; D: TRBD1; V: TRBV30; length: 18; DNA: TGTGCCTGGAGTCCCTTCGGCCGACAGGGTATTAGCTCCTACGAGCAGTACTTC; CDR3: CAWSPFGRQGISSYEQYF